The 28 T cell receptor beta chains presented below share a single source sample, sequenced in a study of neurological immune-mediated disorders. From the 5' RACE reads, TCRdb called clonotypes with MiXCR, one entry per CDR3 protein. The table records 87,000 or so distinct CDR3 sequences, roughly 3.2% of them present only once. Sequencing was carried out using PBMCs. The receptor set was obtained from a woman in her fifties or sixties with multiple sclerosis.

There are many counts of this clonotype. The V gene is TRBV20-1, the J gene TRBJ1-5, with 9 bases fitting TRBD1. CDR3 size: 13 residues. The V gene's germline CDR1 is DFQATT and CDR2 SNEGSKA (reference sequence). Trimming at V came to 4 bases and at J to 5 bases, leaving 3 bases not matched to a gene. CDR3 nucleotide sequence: TGCAGTGCTATAACAGGGGGCGATCAGCCCCAGCATTTT. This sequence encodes CSAITGGDQPQHF.

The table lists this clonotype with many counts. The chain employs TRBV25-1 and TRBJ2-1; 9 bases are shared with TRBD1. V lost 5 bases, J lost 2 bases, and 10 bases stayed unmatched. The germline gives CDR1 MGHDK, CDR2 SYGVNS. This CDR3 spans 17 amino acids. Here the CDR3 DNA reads TGTGCCAGCAGTAAAGGGGGGGGGACAGGGCCCTACAATGAGCAGTTCTTC. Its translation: CASSKGGGTGPYNEQFF.

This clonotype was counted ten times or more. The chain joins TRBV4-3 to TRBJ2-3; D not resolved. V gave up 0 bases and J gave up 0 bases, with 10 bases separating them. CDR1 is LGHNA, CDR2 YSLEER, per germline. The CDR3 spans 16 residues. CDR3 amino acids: CASSQDGVASTDTQYF. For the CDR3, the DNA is TGCGCCAGCAGCCAAGATGGAGTGGCTAGCACAGATACGCAGTATTTT.

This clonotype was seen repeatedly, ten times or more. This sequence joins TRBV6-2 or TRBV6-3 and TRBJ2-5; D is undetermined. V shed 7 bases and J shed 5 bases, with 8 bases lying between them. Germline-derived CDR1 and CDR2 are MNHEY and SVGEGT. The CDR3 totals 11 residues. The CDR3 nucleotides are TGTGCCAGCACCGGAAGCGAGACCCAGTACTTC. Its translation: CASTGSETQYF.

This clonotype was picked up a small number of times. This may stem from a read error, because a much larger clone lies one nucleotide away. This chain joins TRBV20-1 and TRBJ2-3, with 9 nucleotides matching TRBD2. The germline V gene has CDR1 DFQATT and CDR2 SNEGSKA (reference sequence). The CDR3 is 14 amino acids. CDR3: CSAAGTSSKDTQYF. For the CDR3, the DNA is TGCAGTGCGGCCGGGACTAGCAGCAAAGATACGCAGTATTTT.

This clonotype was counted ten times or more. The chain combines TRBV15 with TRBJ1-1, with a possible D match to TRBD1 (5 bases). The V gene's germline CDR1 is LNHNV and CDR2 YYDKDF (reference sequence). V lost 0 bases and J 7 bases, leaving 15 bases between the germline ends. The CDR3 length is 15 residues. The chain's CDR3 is CATSRDGAAVYEAFF. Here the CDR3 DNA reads TGTGCCACCAGCAGAGATGGGGCGGCAGTTTATGAAGCTTTCTTT.

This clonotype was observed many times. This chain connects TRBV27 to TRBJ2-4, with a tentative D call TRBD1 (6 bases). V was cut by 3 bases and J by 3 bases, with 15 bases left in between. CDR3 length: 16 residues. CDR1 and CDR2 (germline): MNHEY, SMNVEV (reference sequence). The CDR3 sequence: CASSLTGPPLKNIQYF. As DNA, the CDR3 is TGTGCCAGCAGTTTGACAGGTCCTCCCCTCAAAAACATTCAGTACTTC.

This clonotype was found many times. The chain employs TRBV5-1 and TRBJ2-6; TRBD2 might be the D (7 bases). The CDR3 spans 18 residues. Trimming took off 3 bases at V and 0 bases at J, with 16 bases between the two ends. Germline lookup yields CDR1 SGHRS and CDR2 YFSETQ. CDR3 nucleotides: TGCGCCAGCAGCTGGGGGGGGACAACGAGCTCTGGGGCCAACGTCCTGACTTTC. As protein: CASSWGGTTSSGANVLTF. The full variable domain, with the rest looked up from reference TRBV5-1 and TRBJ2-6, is KAGVTQTPRYLIKTRGQQVTLSCSPISGHRSVSWYQQTPGQGLQFLFEYFSETQRNKGNFPGRFSGRQFSNSRSEMNVSTLELGDSALYLCASSWGGTTSSGANVLTFGAGSRLTVL.

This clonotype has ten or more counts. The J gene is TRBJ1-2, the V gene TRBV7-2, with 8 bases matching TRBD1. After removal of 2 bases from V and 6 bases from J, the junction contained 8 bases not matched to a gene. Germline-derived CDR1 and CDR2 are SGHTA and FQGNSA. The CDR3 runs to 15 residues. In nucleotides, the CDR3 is TGTGCCAGCAGCTTATTCGACAGGGGAAGCGATGGCTACACCTTC. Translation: CASSLFDRGSDGYTF. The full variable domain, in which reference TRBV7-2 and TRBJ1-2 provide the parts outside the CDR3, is GAGVSQSPSNKVTEKGKDVELRCDPISGHTALYWYRQSLGQGLEFLIYFQGNSAPDKSGLPSDRFSAERTGGSVSTLTIQRTQQEDSAVYLCASSLFDRGSDGYTFGSGTRLTVV.

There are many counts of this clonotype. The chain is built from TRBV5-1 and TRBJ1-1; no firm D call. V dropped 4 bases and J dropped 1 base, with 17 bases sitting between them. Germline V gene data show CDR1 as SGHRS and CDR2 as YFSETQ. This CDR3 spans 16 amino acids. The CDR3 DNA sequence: TGCGCCAGCAGCCCCCGGTCGGGGTCCCAGAACACTGAAGCTTTCTTT. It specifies CASSPRSGSQNTEAFF.

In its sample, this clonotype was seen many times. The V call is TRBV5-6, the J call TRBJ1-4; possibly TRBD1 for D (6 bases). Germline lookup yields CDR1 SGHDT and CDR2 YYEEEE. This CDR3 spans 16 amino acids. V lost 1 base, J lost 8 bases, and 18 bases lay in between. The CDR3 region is CASSLWALGALEKLFF. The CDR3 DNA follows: TGTGCCAGCAGCTTGTGGGCCCTGGGGGCCCTGGAAAAACTGTTTTTT.

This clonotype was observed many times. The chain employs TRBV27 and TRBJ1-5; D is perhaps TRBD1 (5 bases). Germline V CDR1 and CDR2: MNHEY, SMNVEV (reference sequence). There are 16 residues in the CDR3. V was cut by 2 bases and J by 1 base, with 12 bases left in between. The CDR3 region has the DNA TGTGCCAGCAGTTTAGACAGTCCGACCAGCAATCAGCCCCAGCATTTT. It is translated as CASSLDSPTSNQPQHF.

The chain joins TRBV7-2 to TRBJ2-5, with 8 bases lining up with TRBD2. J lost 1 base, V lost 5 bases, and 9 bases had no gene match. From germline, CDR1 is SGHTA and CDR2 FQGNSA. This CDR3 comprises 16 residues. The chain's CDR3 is CASSAGLAGPQETQYF. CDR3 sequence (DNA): TGTGCCAGCAGCGCCGGACTAGCCGGGCCCCAAGAGACCCAGTACTTC.

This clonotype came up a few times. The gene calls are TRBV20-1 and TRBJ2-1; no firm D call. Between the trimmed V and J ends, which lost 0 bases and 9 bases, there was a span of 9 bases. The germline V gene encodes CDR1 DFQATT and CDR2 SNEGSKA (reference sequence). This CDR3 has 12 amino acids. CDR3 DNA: TGCAGTGCTAGAGATCTCGCCTTTGAGCAGTTCTTC. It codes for CSARDLAFEQFF.

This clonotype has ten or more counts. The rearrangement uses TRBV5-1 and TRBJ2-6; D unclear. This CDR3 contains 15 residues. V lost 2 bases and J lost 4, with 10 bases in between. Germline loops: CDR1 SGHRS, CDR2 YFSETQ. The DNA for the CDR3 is TGCGCCAGCAGCTTTTCCGTTCTGGGGGCCAACGTCCTGACTTTC. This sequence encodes CASSFSVLGANVLTF.

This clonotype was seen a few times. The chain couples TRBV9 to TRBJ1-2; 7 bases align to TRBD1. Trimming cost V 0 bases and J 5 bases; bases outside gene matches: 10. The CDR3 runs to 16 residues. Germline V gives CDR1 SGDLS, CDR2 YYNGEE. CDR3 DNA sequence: TGTGCCAGCAGCGTAGAAGGGGGCAGGAGCCCTTATGGCTACACCTTC. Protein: CASSVEGGRSPYGYTF.

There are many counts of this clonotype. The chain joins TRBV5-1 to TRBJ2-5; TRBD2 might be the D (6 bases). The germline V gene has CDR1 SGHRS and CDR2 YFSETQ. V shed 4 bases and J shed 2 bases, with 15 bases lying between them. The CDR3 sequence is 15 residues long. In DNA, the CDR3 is TGCGCCAGCAGCCAGGGAGGTACTATTCAAGAGACCCAGTACTTC. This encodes CASSQGGTIQETQYF.

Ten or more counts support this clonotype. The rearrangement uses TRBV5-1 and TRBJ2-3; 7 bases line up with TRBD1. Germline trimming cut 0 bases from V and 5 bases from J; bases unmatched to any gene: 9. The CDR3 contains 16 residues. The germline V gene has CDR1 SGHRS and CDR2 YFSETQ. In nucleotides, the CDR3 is TGCGCCAGCAGCTTGGATTCTATGAGGGGGCGAGATACGCAGTATTTT. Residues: CASSLDSMRGRDTQYF.

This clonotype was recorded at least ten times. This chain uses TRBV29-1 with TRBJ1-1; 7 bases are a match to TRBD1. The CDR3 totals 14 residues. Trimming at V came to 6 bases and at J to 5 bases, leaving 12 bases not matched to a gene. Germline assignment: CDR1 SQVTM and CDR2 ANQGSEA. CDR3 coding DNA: TGCAGCGTACCACTCTGGGGACAGAGAACTGAAGCTTTCTTT. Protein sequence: CSVPLWGQRTEAFF.

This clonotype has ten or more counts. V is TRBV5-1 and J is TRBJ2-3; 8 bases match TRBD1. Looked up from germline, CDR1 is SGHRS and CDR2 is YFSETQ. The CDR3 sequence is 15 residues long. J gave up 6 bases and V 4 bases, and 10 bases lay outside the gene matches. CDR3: CASSRDRSVLDTQYF. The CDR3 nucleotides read TGCGCCAGCAGCAGGGACAGGTCCGTATTGGATACGCAGTATTTT.

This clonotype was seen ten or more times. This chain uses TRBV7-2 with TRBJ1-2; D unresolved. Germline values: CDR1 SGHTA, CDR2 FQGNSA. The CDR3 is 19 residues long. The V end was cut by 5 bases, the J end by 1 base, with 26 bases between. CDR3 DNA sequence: TGTGCCAGCAGCCCACCATGGTGGGGATCGAGACGTAGTAACTATGGCTACACCTTC. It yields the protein CASSPPWWGSRRSNYGYTF.

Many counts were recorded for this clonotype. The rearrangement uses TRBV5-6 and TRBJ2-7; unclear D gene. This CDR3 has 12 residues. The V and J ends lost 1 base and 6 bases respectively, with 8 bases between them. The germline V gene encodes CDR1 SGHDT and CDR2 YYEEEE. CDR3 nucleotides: TGTGCCAGCAGCTTGTCTACGGGCGAGCAGTACTTC. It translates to CASSLSTGEQYF.

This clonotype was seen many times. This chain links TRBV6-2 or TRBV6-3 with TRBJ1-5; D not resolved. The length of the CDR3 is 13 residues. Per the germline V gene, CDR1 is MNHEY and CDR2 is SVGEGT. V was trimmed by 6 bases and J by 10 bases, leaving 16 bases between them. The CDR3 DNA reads TGTGCCAGCAGCGCCAGACAAAGGCATCCCCAGCATTTT. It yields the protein CASSARQRHPQHF.

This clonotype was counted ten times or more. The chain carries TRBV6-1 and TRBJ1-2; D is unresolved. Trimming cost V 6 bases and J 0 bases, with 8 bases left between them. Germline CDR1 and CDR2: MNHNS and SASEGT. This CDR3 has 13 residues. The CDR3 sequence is CASRVSANYGYTF. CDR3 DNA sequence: TGTGCCAGCAGAGTGTCAGCTAACTATGGCTACACCTTC.

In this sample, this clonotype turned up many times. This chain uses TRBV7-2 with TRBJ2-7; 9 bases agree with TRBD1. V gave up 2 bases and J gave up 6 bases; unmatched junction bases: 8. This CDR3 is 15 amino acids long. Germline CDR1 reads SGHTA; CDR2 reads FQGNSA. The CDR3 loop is CASSLSGTGWSEQYF. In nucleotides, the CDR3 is TGTGCCAGCAGCTTATCAGGGACAGGGTGGAGCGAGCAGTACTTC.

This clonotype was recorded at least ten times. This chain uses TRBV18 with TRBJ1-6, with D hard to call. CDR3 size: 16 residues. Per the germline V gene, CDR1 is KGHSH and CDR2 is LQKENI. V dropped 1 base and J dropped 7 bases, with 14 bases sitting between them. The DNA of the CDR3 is TGTGCCAGCTCACCACGTCAATCAGCAAACAATTCACCCCTCCACTTT. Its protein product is CASSPRQSANNSPLHF.

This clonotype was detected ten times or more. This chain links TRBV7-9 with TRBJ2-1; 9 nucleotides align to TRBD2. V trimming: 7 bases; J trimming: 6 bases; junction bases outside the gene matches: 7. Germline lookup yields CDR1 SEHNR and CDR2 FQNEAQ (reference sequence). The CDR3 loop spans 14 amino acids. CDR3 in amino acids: CASKGGGASNEQFF. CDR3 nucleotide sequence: TGTGCCAGCAAGGGCGGGGGGGCGTCCAATGAGCAGTTCTTC.

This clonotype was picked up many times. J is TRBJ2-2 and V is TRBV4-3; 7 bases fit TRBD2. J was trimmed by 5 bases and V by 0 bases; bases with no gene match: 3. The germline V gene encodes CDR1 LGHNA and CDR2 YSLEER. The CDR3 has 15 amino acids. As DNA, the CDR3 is TGCGCCAGCAGCCAAGATTGGGAGGGAACCGGGGAGCTGTTTTTT. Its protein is CASSQDWEGTGELFF.